This T cell receptor beta chain is drawn from a study of blood T cell repertoires in COVID-19. Whole-study context: Cohort 3 recovery required two negative PCRs, clearance, or symptom resolution.

Authors' data handling: Scientists estimated how many nucleated cells there were by amplifying reference gene primers. The method was immunoSEQ multiplex PCR; TCRdb's version includes in-frame clones alone and lacks a portion of them. The V and J calls and clone size come from that table; D and trimming were worked out from the DNA. Found here are under 200,000 clones, roughly nine tenths of them singletons; the top ten hold under 30%. Germline CDR1 SGHAT, CDR2 FQNNGV. V dropped 1 base and J dropped 4 bases, with 7 bases sitting between them. This CDR3 comprises 13 residues. Note on this clone: Different DNA sequences within this sample yield the same CDR3.

The source of this sequence is a middle-aged woman in a cohort exposed to, infected with or recovered from COVID-19 (not recorded which). The specimen sequenced was PBMCs or T cells enriched from blood (not recorded which). The gene calls are TRBV11-2 and TRBJ1-2; the D is unclear. The CDR3 region is CASSLGGSYGYTF. In nucleotides, the CDR3 is TGTGCCAGCAGCTTAGGAGGCAGCTATGGCTACACCTTC.